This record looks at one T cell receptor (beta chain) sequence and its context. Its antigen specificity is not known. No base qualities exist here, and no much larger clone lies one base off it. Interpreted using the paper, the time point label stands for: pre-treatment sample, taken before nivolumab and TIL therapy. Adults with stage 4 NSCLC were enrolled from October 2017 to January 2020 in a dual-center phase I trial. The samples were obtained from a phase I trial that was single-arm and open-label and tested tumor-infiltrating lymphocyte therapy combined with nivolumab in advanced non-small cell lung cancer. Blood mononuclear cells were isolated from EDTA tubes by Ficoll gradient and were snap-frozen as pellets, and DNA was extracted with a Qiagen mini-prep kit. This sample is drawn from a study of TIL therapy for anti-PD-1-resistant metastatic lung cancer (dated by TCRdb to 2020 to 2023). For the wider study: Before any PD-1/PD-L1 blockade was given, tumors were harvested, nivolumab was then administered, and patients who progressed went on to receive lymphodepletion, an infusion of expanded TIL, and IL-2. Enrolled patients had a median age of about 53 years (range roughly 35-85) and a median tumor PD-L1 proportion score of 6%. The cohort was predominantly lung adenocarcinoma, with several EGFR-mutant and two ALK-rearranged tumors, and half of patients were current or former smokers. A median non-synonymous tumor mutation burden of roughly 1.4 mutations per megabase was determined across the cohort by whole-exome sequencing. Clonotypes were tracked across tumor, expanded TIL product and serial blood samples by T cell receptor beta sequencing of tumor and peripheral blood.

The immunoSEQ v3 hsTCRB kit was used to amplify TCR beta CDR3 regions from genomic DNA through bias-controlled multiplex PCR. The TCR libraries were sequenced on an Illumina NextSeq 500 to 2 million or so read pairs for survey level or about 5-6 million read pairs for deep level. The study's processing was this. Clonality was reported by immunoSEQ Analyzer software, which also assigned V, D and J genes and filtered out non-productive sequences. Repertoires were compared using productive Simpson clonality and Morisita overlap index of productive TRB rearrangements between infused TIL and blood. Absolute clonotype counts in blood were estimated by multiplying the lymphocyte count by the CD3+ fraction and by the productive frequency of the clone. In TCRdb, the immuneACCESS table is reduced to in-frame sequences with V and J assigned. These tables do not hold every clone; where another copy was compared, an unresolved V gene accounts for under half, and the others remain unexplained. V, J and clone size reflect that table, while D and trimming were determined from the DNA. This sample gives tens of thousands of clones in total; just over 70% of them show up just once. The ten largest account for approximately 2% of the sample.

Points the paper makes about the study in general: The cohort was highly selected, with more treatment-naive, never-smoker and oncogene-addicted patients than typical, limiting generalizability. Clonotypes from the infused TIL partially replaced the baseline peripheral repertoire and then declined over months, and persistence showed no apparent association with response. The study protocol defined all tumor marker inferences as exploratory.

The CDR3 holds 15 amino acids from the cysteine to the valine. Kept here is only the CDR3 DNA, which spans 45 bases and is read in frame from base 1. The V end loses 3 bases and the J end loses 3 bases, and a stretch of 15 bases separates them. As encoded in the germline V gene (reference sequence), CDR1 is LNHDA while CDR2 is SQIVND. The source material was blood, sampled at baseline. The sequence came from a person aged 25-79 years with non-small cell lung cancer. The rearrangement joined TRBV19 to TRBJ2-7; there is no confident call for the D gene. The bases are TGTGCCAGTAGTATCTTGCTCAACCTTCACTACGAGCAGTACGTC. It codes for CASSILLNLHYEQYV.